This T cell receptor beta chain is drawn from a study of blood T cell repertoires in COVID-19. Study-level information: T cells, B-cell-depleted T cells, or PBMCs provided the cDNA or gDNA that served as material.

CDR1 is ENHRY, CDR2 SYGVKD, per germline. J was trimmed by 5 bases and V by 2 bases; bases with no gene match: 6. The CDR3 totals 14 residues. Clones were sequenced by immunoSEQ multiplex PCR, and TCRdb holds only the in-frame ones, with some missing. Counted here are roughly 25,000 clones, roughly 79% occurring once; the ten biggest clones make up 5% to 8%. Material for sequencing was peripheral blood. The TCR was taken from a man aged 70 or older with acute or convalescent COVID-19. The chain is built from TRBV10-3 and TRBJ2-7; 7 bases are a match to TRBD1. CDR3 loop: CAISEGGQPHEQYF. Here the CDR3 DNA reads TGTGCCATCAGTGAGGGGGGACAGCCCCACGAGCAGTACTTC.